This T cell receptor (beta chain) was captured by sequencing in a study of OX40 agonist ivuxolimab in advanced cancers. At the level of the study: Mean age 60 years, range about 23 to 79; roughly 82% male.

Germline lookup yields CDR1 SGHAT and CDR2 FQNNGV. This CDR3 has 15 amino acids. Trimming shortened V by 2 bases and J by 2 bases, and 11 bases separated the two germline ends. The count of this clone is one. The data were produced by immunoSEQ multiplex PCR, yet TCRdb's version contains in-frame clones alone and is incomplete. The data hold over 90,000 clones, with approximately 90% observed a single time. The sequences come from CD4+ or CD8+ T cells sorted from blood, collected in a trial of the OX40 agonist ivuxolimab. V is TRBV11-2 and J is TRBJ2-3; unclear D gene. The clonotype originates from an adult with an advanced solid tumor such as melanoma, head and neck, liver or kidney cancer. The CDR3 here is CASSLRATDTDTQYF. The CDR3 DNA reads TGTGCCAGCAGCTTAAGAGCGACCGACACAGATACGCAGTATTTT.